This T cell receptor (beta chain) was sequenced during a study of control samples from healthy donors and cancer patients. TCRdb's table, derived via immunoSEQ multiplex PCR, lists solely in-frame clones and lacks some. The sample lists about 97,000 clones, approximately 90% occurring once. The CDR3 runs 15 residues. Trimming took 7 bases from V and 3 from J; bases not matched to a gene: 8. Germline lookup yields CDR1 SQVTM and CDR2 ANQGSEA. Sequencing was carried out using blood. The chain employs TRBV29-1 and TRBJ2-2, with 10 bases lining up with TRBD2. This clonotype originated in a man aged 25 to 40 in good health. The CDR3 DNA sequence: TGCAGCGCCGGGTCAGCGGGAGGGGACACCGGGGAGCTGTTTTTT. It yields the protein CSAGSAGGDTGELFF.